The 18 T cell receptor beta chains listed next were all sequenced from one sample in a study of STAT5B mutations in CD4+ large granular lymphocyte leukemia. Libraries were prepared by immunoSEQ multiplex PCR; TCRdb keeps only in-frame clonotypes and omits some of them. The sample has over 20,000 clones, about 76% seen once. The sequenced sample was CD4+ T cells from blood buffy coats. The receptors stem from a human donor in good health.

The chain employs TRBV7-3 and TRBJ1-5, with unresolved D. Germline V CDR1 and CDR2: SGHTA, FQGTGA. V dropped 5 bases and J dropped 10 bases, with 15 bases sitting between them. CDR3 length equals 13 residues. Written as DNA, the CDR3 is TGTGCCAGCAGCCCGGGATTGGATGGCCCCCAGCATTTT. It translates to CASSPGLDGPQHF.

The V and J genes are TRBV2 and TRBJ2-4; possibly TRBD1 or TRBD2 for D (5 bases each). The CDR3 contains 14 residues. Per the germline V gene, CDR1 is SNHLY and CDR2 is FYNNEI. Trimming left V 0 bases short and J 8 bases short, with 11 bases between. The CDR3 DNA follows: TGTGCCAGCAGTGAAGCGGCTAGAGGGGACATTCAGTACTTC. Its protein is CASSEAARGDIQYF.

This clone was observed a few times. V gene TRBV2 combines with J gene TRBJ1-5, with D perhaps matching TRBD1 (5 bases). CDR3 length equals 13 residues. Between the trimmed V and J ends, which lost 4 bases and 6 bases, there was a span of 10 bases. Looked up from germline, CDR1 is SNHLY and CDR2 is FYNNEI. The CDR3 bases are TGTGCCAGCAGTGTTGGAGGGACTCAGCCCCAGCATTTT. It specifies CASSVGGTQPQHF.

As for this clone: One end of the junction does not line up with germline, which may come from a read error. The J gene is TRBJ2-3, the V gene TRBV14; D ambiguous. Germline-derived CDR1 and CDR2 are SGHDN and FVKESK. This CDR3 has 12 residues. Here the CDR3 reads CASSPTGRHIHF. The DNA of the CDR3 is TGTGCCAGCAGCCCCACTGGGCGGCACATCCATTTT. Together with reference TRBV14 and TRBJ2-3, the CDR3 gives the full variable domain: EAGVTQFPSHSVIEKGQTVTLRCDPISGHDNLYWYRRVMGKEIKFLLHFVKESKQDESGMPNNRFLAERTGGTYSTLKVQPAELEDSGVYFCASSPTGRHIHFGPGTRLTVL.

The chain uses TRBV5-1 and TRBJ2-2; D may be TRBD1 (6 bases). The CDR3 sequence is 13 residues long. CDR1 SGHRS and CDR2 YFSETQ come from the germline V gene. Trimming removed 4 bases at V and 5 bases at J, with 9 bases between. CDR3 sequence (DNA): TGCGCCAGCAGCCAAAGGGGGACCGGGGAGCTGTTTTTT. It yields the protein CASSQRGTGELFF.

The V gene is TRBV19, the J gene TRBJ2-1, with 10 bases lining up with TRBD2. Germline CDR1 LNHDA, CDR2 SQIVND (reference sequence). Germline trimming cut 8 bases from V and 4 bases from J; bases unmatched to any gene: 5. This CDR3 comprises 14 residues. CDR3 in DNA: TGTGCCAGTTCCGTAGCGGGAGGTTACAATGAGCAGTTCTTC. Its protein is CASSVAGGYNEQFF.

The chain recombines TRBV6-5 with TRBJ2-2, with TRBD1 matching over 9 bases. This CDR3 region has 15 residues. Trimming at V came to 6 bases and at J to 6 bases, leaving 8 bases not matched to a gene. Germline lookup yields CDR1 MNHEY and CDR2 SVGAGI. The CDR3 sequence: CASRPGTGLAGELFF. CDR3 in DNA: TGTGCCAGCAGGCCCGGGACAGGGTTAGCCGGGGAGCTGTTTTTT.

The genes are TRBV19 and TRBJ2-2; weak D call: TRBD2 (5 bases). This CDR3 contains 17 residues. The ends were cut back, 2 bases at V and 6 bases at J, with 19 bases in the middle. Germline V lookup: CDR1 LNHDA, CDR2 SQIVND (reference sequence). The DNA for the CDR3 is TGTGCCAGTAGTATACTCCCGGGTCCAACTAGGGCCGGGGAGCTGTTTTTT. Protein sequence: CASSILPGPTRAGELFF.

This chain links TRBV11-3 with TRBJ2-7; D call uncertain. The CDR3 has 13 amino acids. Germline V gene sequence: CDR1 SGHNT, CDR2 YENEEA. Trimming shortened V by 6 bases and J by 0 bases, and 9 bases separated the two germline ends. The CDR3 is CASRPTTSYEQYF. The CDR3 DNA reads TGTGCCAGCAGACCCACGACCTCCTACGAGCAGTACTTC.

The V call is TRBV7-8, the J call TRBJ2-2, with 8 bases matching TRBD1. The CDR3 covers 13 residues. CDR1 and CDR2 (germline): SGHVS, FQNEAQ. Germline trimming cut 5 bases from V and 6 bases from J; bases unmatched to any gene: 2. This CDR3 reads CASSTQGAGELFF. For the CDR3, the DNA is TGTGCCAGCAGCACACAGGGGGCCGGGGAGCTGTTTTTT.

The rearrangement joins TRBV5-4 to TRBJ1-6; maybe TRBD1 (5 bases). Looked up from germline, CDR1 is SGHNT and CDR2 is YYREEE (reference sequence). This CDR3 has 13 residues. With 3 bases removed from V and 11 bases from J, the gap between germline ends came to 12 bases. CDR3 nucleotide sequence: TGTGCCAGCAGCTCGGGACCGCCGGCACCCCTCCACTTT. It encodes CASSSGPPAPLHF.

The chain couples TRBV10-3 to TRBJ1-1; weak D call: TRBD1 (5 bases). V was pared by 8 bases and J by 1 base, with 11 bases between. The CDR3 runs to 13 residues. Germline V gene lookup returns CDR1 ENHRY and CDR2 SYGVKD. The CDR3 DNA sequence: TGTGCCATCGGGGACGCCCGGAACACTGAAGCTTTCTTT. Its translation is CAIGDARNTEAFF.

V usage is TRBV5-1 and J usage is TRBJ2-2, with 10 bases lining up with TRBD2. In germline, CDR1 is SGHRS, CDR2 YFSETQ. This CDR3 has 16 amino acids. V shed 2 bases and J 3 bases; nucleotides not matched to a gene: 4. CDR3 coding DNA: TGCGCCAGCAGCTTACGCCTAGCGGGAGACACCGGGGAGCTGTTTTTT. Translated: CASSLRLAGDTGELFF.

V is TRBV15 and J is TRBJ2-3; either TRBD1 or TRBD2 may supply D (6 bases each). Per germline, CDR1 LNHNV and CDR2 YYDKDF (reference sequence). V lost 0 bases and J lost 9, with 10 bases in between. The CDR3 has 13 residues. The CDR3 sequence is CATSRDEGGTQYF. For the CDR3, the DNA is TGTGCCACCAGCAGAGATGAGGGGGGAACGCAGTATTTT.

The chain combines TRBV5-1 with TRBJ2-2; tentatively, D is TRBD2 (5 bases). From germline, CDR1 is SGHRS and CDR2 YFSETQ. The CDR3 length is 17 residues. V lost 2 bases to trimming and J lost 0 bases, with 14 bases between them. DNA for the CDR3: TGCGCCAGCAGCTTTCTCGGGGTGTCTGCGAACACCGGGGAGCTGTTTTTT. Its protein is CASSFLGVSANTGELFF.

This chain uses TRBV6-4 with TRBJ2-2, with 11 bases that match TRBD2. Germline CDR1 reads MRHNA; CDR2 reads SNTAGT. Losses at the gene ends were 6 bases for V and 3 bases for J; bases not matched to a gene: 0. The CDR3 covers 14 residues. CDR3 sequence (DNA): TGTGCCAGCAGACTAGCGGGGGACACCGGGGAGCTGTTTTTT. It translates to CASRLAGDTGELFF.

This clone was counted once. The chain uses TRBV5-1 and TRBJ2-1, with TRBD2 identical over 7 bases. Germline V CDR1 and CDR2: SGHRS, YFSETQ. The CDR3 runs to 16 residues. V was pared by 0 bases and J by 3 bases, with 6 bases of the junction left unmatched. CDR3 in DNA: TGCGCCAGCAGCTTGGGGGGAGGGACTGTCTACAATGAGCAGTTCTTC. This gives the protein CASSLGGGTVYNEQFF.

The chain recombines TRBV15 with TRBJ2-3, with TRBD1 matching over 9 bases. The V segment lost 7 bases and the J segment 7 bases; nucleotides outside the gene matches: 9. Germline values: CDR1 LNHNV, CDR2 YYDKDF (reference sequence). The CDR3 has 14 residues. Here the CDR3 reads CATTRDRVGNTQYF. In DNA form, the CDR3 reads TGTGCCACCACCCGGGACAGGGTGGGAAATACGCAGTATTTT.